This TCR beta chain was observed in a study of control samples from healthy donors and cancer patients. Trimming shortened V by 3 bases and J by 3 bases, and 11 bases separated the two germline ends. The length of the CDR3 is 14 residues. CDR1 and CDR2 (germline): SGHAT, FQNNGV. The repertoire was sequenced with immunoSEQ multiplex PCR; TCRdb's copy has only in-frame clones and lacks some. The sample gives about 150,000 clones, about 91% of which show up once; just over 2% is in the top ten. The sample taken for sequencing was blood. The sequence derives from a woman between 35 and 50 years old in good health. This chain joins TRBV11-2 and TRBJ1-1; unclear D gene. CDR3 amino acids: CASSLMGMDTEAFF. The CDR3 nucleotides are TGTGCCAGCAGCTTGATGGGGATGGACACTGAAGCTTTCTTT.